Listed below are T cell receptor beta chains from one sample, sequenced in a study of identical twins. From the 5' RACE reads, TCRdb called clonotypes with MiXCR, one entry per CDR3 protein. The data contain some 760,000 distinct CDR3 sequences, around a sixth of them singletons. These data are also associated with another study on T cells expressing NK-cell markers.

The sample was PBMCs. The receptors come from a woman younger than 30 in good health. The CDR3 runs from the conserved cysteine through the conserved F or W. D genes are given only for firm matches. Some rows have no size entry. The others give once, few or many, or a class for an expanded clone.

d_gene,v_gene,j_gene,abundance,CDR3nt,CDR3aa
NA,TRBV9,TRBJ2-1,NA,TGTGCCAGCAGCGTGGGGGGACGGAACTCCTACAATGAGCAGTTCTTC,CASSVGGRNSYNEQFF
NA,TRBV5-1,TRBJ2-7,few,TGCGCCAGCAGGGCAGAGCTGACCTACGAGCAGTACTTC,CASRAELTYEQYF
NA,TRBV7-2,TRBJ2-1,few,TGTGCCAGCAGCACCCAGACTAGAAATGAGCAGTTCTTC,CASSTQTRNEQFF
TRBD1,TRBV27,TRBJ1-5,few,TGTGCCAGCGGGGACGGGACAGGGGGGAATCAGCCCCAGCATTTT,CASGDGTGGNQPQHF
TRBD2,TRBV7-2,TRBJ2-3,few,TGTGCCAGCACCCAGCCTAGCGGGAGGGTAGATACGCAGTATTTT,CASTQPSGRVDTQYF
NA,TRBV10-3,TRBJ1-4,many,TGTGCCATCAGTGATGCGGGGATTGACGAAAAACTGTTTTTT,CAISDAGIDEKLFF
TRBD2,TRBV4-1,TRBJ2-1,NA,TGCGCCAGCAGCCACCCCGGGCTAGCGGGAGTAAAGGAGCAGTTCTTC,CASSHPGLAGVKEQFF
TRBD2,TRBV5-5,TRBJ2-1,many,TGTGCCAGCAGCTTAGGGGGACTAGCGGGCAATGAGCAGTTCTTC,CASSLGGLAGNEQFF
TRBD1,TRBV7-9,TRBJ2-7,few,TGTGCCAGCAGTTATGAGGGGGCCCCGGAGTACTTC,CASSYEGAPEYF
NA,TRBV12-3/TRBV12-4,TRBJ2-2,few,TGTGCCAGCAGTCCCCAGACAGGTTACACCGGGGAGCTGTTTTTT,CASSPQTGYTGELFF
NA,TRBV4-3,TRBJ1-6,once,TGCGCCAGCAGCCAAGAAATGAATACAGCTAATTCACCCCTCCACTTT,CASSQEMNTANSPLHF
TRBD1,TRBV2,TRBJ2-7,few,TGTGCCAGCAGGACCGGGACAGGAGTGCACGAGCAGTACTTC,CASRTGTGVHEQYF
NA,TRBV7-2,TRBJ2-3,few,TGTGCCAGCAGCTTAACGTCCCCTCCAGATACGCAGTATTTT,CASSLTSPPDTQYF
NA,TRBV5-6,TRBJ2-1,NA,TGTGCCAGCAGCTTTGGGGCGCATGAGCAGTTCTTC,CASSFGAHEQFF
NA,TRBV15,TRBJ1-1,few,TGTGCCACCAGAAGGGAGGGGGGCACTGAAGCTTTCTTT,CATRREGGTEAFF